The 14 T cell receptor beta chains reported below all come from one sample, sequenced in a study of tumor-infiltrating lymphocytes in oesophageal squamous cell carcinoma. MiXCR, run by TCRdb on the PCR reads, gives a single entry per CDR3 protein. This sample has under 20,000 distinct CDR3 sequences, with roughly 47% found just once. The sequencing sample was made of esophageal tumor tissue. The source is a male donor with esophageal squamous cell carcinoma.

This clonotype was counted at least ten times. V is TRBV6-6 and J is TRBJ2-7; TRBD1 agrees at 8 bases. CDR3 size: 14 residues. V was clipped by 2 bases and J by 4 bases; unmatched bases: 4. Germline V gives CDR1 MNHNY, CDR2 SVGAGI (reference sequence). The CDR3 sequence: CASSYGQGGYEQYF. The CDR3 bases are TGTGCCAGCAGTTACGGACAGGGTGGGTACGAGCAGTACTTC.

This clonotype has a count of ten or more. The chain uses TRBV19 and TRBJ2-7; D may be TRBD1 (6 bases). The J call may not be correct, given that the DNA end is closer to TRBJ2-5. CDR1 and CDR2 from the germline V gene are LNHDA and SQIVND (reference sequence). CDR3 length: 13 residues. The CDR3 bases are TGTGCCAGTAGACAGGGAGAAATTGAGACCCAGTACTTC. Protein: CASRQGEIETQYF.

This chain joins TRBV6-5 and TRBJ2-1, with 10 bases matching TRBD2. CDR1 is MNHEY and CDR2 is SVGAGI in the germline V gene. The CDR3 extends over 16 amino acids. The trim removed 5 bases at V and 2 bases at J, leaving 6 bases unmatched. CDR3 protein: CASSGSGGLTYNEQFF. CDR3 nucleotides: TGTGCCAGCAGTGGTAGCGGGGGGCTTACCTACAATGAGCAGTTCTTC.

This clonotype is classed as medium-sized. This chain's CDR3 is CASSSDRGRRYTF. The CDR3 DNA reads as TGTGCCAGCAGTTCCGACAGGGGGAGACGCTACACCTTC. The V call is TRBV6-1, the J call TRBJ1-2; 9 positions agree with TRBD1. The CDR3 is 13 residues long. CDR1 and CDR2 from the germline V gene are MNHNS and SASEGT. V lost 5 bases to trimming and J lost 9 bases; unmatched junction nucleotides: 7.

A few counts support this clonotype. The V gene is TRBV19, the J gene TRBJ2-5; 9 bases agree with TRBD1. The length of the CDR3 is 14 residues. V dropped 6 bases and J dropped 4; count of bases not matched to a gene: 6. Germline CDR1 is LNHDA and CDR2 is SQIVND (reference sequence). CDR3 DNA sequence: TGTGCCAGTAGGGACAGGGGCAGGGGAGAGACCCAGTACTTC. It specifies CASRDRGRGETQYF.

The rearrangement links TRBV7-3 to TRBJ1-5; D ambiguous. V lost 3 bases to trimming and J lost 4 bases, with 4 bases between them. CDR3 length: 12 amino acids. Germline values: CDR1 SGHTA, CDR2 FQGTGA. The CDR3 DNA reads TGTGCCAGCAGCTTTTCTAATCAGCCCCAGCATTTT. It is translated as CASSFSNQPQHF. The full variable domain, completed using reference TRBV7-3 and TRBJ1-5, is GAGVSQTPSNKVTEKGKYVELRCDPISGHTALYWYRQSLGQGPEFLIYFQGTGAADDSGLPNDRFFAVRPEGSVSTLKIQRTERGDSAVYLCASSFSNQPQHFGDGTRLSIL.

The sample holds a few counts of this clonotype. CDR3 bases: TGTGCCAGCAGTCCCGACAGGGTAAGGATGGAGACCCAGTACTTC. This translates into CASSPDRVRMETQYF. The chain employs TRBV27 and TRBJ2-5; 7 bases align to TRBD1. V was clipped by 5 bases and J by 5 bases; unmatched bases: 11. Germline assignment: CDR1 MNHEY and CDR2 SMNVEV (reference sequence). CDR3 size: 15 residues.

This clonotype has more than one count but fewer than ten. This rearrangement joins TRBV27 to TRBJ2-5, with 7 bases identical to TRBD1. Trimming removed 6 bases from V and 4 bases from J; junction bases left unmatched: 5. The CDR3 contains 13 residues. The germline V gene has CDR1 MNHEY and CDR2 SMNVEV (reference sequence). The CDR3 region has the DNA TGTGCCAGCAGAAACAGGGGTTTAGAGACCCAGTACTTC. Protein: CASRNRGLETQYF.

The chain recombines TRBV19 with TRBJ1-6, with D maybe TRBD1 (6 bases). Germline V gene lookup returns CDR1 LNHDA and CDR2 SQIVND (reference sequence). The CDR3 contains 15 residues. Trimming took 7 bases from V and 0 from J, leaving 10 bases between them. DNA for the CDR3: TGTGCCAGTAAGGAGGGGGACTCCTATAATTCACCCCTCCACTTT. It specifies CASKEGDSYNSPLHF.

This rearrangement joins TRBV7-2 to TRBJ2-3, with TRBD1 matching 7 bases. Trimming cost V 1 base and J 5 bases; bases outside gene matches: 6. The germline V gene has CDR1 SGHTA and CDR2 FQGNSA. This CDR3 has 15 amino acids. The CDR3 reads CASSLVGRGLDTQYF. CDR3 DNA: TGTGCCAGCAGCTTAGTGGGTAGGGGGCTAGATACGCAGTATTTT.

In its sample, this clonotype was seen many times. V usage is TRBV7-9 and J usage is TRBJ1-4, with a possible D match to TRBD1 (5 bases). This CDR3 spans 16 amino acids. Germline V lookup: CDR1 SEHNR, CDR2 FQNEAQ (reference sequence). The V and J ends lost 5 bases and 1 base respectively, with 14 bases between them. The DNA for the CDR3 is TGTGCCAGCAGCAATCACCGGGACGGAACTAATGAAAAACTGTTTTTT. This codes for CASSNHRDGTNEKLFF.

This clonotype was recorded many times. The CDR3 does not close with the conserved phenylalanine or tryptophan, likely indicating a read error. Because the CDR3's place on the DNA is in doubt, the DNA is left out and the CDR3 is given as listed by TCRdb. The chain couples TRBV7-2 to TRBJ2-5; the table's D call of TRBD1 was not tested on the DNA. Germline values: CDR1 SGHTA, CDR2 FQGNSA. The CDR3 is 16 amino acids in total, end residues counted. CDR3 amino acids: CASSSDSYNSPLHFGN.

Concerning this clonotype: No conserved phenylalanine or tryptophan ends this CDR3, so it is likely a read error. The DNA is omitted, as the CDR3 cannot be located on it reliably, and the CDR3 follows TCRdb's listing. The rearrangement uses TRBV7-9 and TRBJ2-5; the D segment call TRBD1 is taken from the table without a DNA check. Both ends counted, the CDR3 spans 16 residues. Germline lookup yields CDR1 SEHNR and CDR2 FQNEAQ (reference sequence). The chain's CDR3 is CASSISGTAYGYTFGS.

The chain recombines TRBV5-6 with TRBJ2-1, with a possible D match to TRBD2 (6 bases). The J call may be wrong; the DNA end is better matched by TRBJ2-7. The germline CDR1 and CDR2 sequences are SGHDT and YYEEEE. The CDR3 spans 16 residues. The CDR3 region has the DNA TGTGCCAGCAGCTTGGTGGGCGGGATCGCCTCCTACGAGCAGTACTTC. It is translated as CASSLVGGIASYEQYF.